What follows are 15 T cell receptor beta chains derived from one specimen sequenced in a study of T cell repertoires in cytomegalovirus infection. Antigen specificity for these receptors is unknown. TCRdb called the reads again in MiXCR, with one record for every CDR3 protein. The table lists about 770,000 distinct CDR3 sequences, roughly 29% of them singletons. The specimen comprised cultured CD8+ T cells from PBMCs, sampled from culture after CMV antigen stimulation. All receptors derive from a human donor in good health (CMV status not recorded). Some clones in this sample may be carry-over from other donors' samples.

In regard to this clonotype: This may arise from a read error, as a much more abundant clone is one base away. The V gene is TRBV12-3 or TRBV12-4, the J gene TRBJ1-6; D unresolved. The CDR3 consists of 12 residues. This CDR3 reads CASSPANSLLHF. CDR3 DNA sequence: TGTGCCAGCAGCCCCGCAAATTCACTCCTCCACTTT.

The chain combines TRBV7-8 with TRBJ2-7; 10 positions agree with TRBD1. The CDR3 extends over 15 amino acids. CDR1 and CDR2 from the germline V gene are SGHVS and FQNEAQ. J gave up 2 bases and V 3 bases, and 4 bases lay outside the gene matches. This CDR3 is CASSFWTGGPYEQYV. For the CDR3, the DNA is TGTGCCAGCAGCTTCTGGACAGGGGGGCCCTACGAGCAGTACGTC.

This clonotype showed up just once. This rearrangement joins TRBV27 to TRBJ1-4; 7 bases line up with TRBD1. CDR1 and CDR2 (germline): MNHEY, SMNVEV (reference sequence). Losses at the gene ends were 5 bases for V and 2 bases for J; bases not matched to a gene: 5. This CDR3 comprises 15 residues. The CDR3: CASSLQGFTNEKLFF. The CDR3 DNA reads TGTGCCAGCAGTCTACAGGGGTTTACTAATGAAAAACTGTTTTTT.

This clonotype was counted only a few times. This chain connects TRBV7-9 to TRBJ2-3; 11 bases line up with TRBD2. The trim removed 8 bases at V and 4 bases at J, leaving 8 bases unmatched. This CDR3 has 15 residues. CDR1 and CDR2 from the germline V gene are SEHNR and FQNEAQ (reference sequence). Here the CDR3 reads CASCSLAGGPDTQYF. The CDR3 region has the DNA TGTGCCAGCTGTTCCTTAGCGGGGGGGCCAGATACGCAGTATTTT.

This chain links TRBV7-3 with TRBJ1-1; D is possibly TRBD1 (5 bases). The germline V gene has CDR1 SGHTA and CDR2 FQGTGA. This CDR3 is built from 13 residues. Trimming took off 5 bases at V and 6 bases at J, with 13 bases between the two ends. The CDR3 region has the DNA TGTGCCAGCAGCCTGACAGTGACCTCTGAAGCTTTCTTT. This encodes CASSLTVTSEAFF.

This chain connects TRBV27 to TRBJ1-2, with D tentatively TRBD1 (5 bases). The CDR3 length is 14 residues. CDR1 and CDR2 from the germline V gene are MNHEY and SMNVEV (reference sequence). Trimming took 1 base from V and 6 from J, leaving 12 bases between them. CDR3 in amino acids: CASSLWGSGDGYTF. The CDR3, as DNA: TGTGCCAGCAGTTTATGGGGCAGTGGGGATGGCTACACCTTC.

The V gene is TRBV12-5, the J gene TRBJ1-5, with D perhaps TRBD1 (6 bases). V lost 3 bases, J lost 0 bases, and 21 bases lay in between. The CDR3 has 19 amino acids. CDR1 and CDR2 from the germline V gene are LGHNT and FRNRAP. The CDR3 DNA reads TGTGCTAGTGGTTTCTCGTTACAGGGTAAGGCAAATAGCAATCAGCCCCAGCATTTT. It specifies CASGFSLQGKANSNQPQHF.

This clonotype has at least ten counts. The J gene is TRBJ2-2, the V gene TRBV7-2; D perhaps matches TRBD2 (5 bases). The CDR3 length is 15 residues. CDR1 and CDR2 (germline): SGHTA, FQGNSA. V was trimmed by 7 bases and J by 4 bases, leaving 16 bases between them. The CDR3 is CASTHYGVPTGELFF. Here the CDR3 DNA reads TGTGCCAGCACCCACTACGGGGTCCCCACCGGGGAGCTGTTTTTT.

V and J are TRBV7-8 and TRBJ1-4; D gene ambiguous. In germline, CDR1 is SGHVS, CDR2 FQNEAQ. V was trimmed by 1 base and J by 12 bases, leaving 12 bases between them. The length of the CDR3 is 13 residues. The CDR3 bases are TGTGCCAGCAGCTTAGTTCAGTGGGAAGAACTGTTTTTT. Residues: CASSLVQWEELFF.

This clonotype has only a few counts. The rearrangement links TRBV15 to TRBJ2-1; TRBD1 aligns across 9 bases. CDR3 length: 13 residues. The germline CDR1 and CDR2 sequences are LNHNV and YYDKDF (reference sequence). J gave up 7 bases and V 3 bases, and 1 base lay outside the gene matches. The CDR3 sequence: CATSRDRGNEQFF. CDR3 coding DNA: TGTGCCACCAGCAGGGACAGGGGTAATGAGCAGTTCTTC.

This chain links TRBV27 with TRBJ1-1, with no clear D. V was clipped by 7 bases and J by 7 bases, with 13 bases between them. Germline V gives CDR1 MNHEY, CDR2 SMNVEV (reference sequence). The CDR3 is made up of 12 amino acids. CDR3 amino acids: CASIHYAGEAFF. As DNA, the CDR3 is TGTGCCAGCATCCACTATGCCGGTGAAGCTTTCTTT.

A few counts support this clonotype. This chain links TRBV2 with TRBJ2-1; 8 bases align to TRBD2. The CDR3 runs to 14 residues. CDR1 is SNHLY and CDR2 is FYNNEI in the germline V gene. The trim removed 10 bases at V and 9 bases at J, leaving 14 bases unmatched. The CDR3 DNA follows: TGTGCCACCACGCCCGGCATCGGGGGGGGTGAGCAGTTCTTC. Translating gives CATTPGIGGGEQFF.

The chain uses TRBV27 and TRBJ2-1; TRBD2 agrees at 8 bases. V shed 6 bases, J shed 10 bases, and the junction held 11 bases outside the gene matches. Germline V lookup: CDR1 MNHEY, CDR2 SMNVEV (reference sequence). This CDR3 is built from 14 residues. CDR3 in amino acids: CASRWTSWEWEQFF. The CDR3 coding sequence is TGTGCCAGCAGGTGGACTAGCTGGGAATGGGAGCAGTTCTTC.

This chain uses TRBV6-2 or TRBV6-3 with TRBJ2-1, with TRBD1 matching over 7 bases. The CDR3 is 14 residues long. J gave up 4 bases and V 8 bases, and 8 bases lay outside the gene matches. Germline loops: CDR1 MNHEY, CDR2 SVGEGT. This CDR3 is CASESGTVYNEQFF. The CDR3 DNA sequence: TGTGCCAGCGAATCCGGGACAGTTTACAATGAGCAGTTCTTC.

This clonotype was picked up a small number of times. The chain carries TRBV28 and TRBJ2-7, with 9 bases identical to TRBD1. V dropped 3 bases and J dropped 6; count of bases not matched to a gene: 6. The CDR3 spans 14 residues. The germline CDR1 and CDR2 sequences are MDHEN and SYDVKM. Here the CDR3 DNA reads TGTGCCAGCAGTTTCGGTGGGACAGGGACCGAGCAGTACGTC. This encodes CASSFGGTGTEQYV.